This T cell receptor (beta chain) was sequenced in a study of regulatory T cells in long-lasting Graves disease. In building TCR beta libraries, iRepertoire HTBI primers were used together with Arm-PCR of CDR3 regions. Each CDR3 protein gets one entry after TCRdb re-called the multiplex PCR reads with MiXCR. This sample has about 470,000 distinct CDR3 sequences, with around 21% found just once. Specified time point: persistent/refractory GD, antithyroid drugs over 5 years with positive TRAb. PBMC-extracted RNA yielded the TCR library. This clonotype was seen at least ten times. Germline assignment: CDR1 SEHNR and CDR2 FQNEAQ (reference sequence). The CDR3 spans 14 residues. V lost 5 bases and J lost 2, with 12 bases in between.

The source of this sequence is a female donor with Graves disease. The sample in question was peripheral blood mononuclear cells (PBMCs), obtained when the disease was refractory, from a patient treated with antithyroid drugs. The chain employs TRBV7-9 and TRBJ1-1; tentative D call: TRBD1 (6 bases). The CDR3: CASSKGQPNTEAFF. The CDR3 bases are TGTGCCAGCAGCAAAGGACAGCCTAACACTGAAGCTTTCTTT.